The T cell receptor (beta chain) under discussion was sequenced for a study of cytomegalovirus exposure and HLA in healthy donors. The PCR was carried out with 60 Vbeta primers and 13 Jbeta primers. Sequencing was performed with immunoSEQ multiplex PCR; in TCRdb, only in-frame clones are kept and a portion is missing. The sample lists around 61,000 clones, 70% to 85% seen once, with roughly 1.8% in the top ten. Germline CDR1 is GTSNPN and CDR2 is SVGIG (reference sequence). The V end lost 1 base, the J end lost 1 base, and 26 bases lay between the germline ends. This CDR3 has 20 residues. The sample was PBMCs. The genes are TRBV30 and TRBJ2-4; the D gene is possibly TRBD1 (6 bases). This clonotype was sampled from a middle-aged man in good health and CMV-seronegative. The chain's CDR3 is CAWSARVRGLLKEAKNIQYF. The CDR3 DNA is TGTGCCTGGAGTGCTCGGGTCAGGGGCTTGCTTAAGGAGGCCAAAAACATTCAGTACTTC.